This paragraph covers one T cell receptor (beta chain) sequence. Treatment reported: oral pan-JAK inhibitor, 5-10 mg twice daily. Lesional scalp tissue (obtained by punch biopsy) and peripheral blood were collected from alopecia areata patients. This entry comes from a study of CD8+ T cells in alopecia areata. The length of the CDR3 is 10 residues. The V and J ends lost 6 bases and 12 bases respectively, with 12 bases between them. Germline V gives CDR1 MNHNY, CDR2 SVGAGI (reference sequence). Reverse transcribed after extraction, RNA yielded cDNA as the sequencing template. The table came from immunoSEQ multiplex PCR; TCRdb's copy has only in-frame clones and leaves some out. The table lists thousands of clones, over 65% of them singletons.

Sequencing used skin, obtained at week 24, from a patient treated with tofacitinib. This TCR derives from a human donor with alopecia areata. This chain joins TRBV6-6 and TRBJ2-7; D is ambiguous. For the CDR3, the DNA is TGTGCCAGCAGCCAAACCCGGTGGTACTTC. Its protein is CASSQTRWYF.